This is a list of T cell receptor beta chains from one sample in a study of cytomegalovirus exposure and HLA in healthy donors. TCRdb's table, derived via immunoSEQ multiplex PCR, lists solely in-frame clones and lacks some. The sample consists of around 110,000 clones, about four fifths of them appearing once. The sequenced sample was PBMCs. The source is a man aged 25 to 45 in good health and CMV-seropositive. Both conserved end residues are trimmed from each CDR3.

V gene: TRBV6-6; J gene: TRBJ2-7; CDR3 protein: ASSVTGGGQY
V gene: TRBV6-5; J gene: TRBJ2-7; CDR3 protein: ASSSTGRSYEQY
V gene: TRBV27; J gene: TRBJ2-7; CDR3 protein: ASSMTGALNEQY
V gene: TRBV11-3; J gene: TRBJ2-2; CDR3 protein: ASSRQRGELF
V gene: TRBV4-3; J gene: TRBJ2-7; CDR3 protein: ASSQAPGPPDYEQY
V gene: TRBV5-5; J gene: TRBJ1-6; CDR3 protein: ASSRGTTVSSPLH
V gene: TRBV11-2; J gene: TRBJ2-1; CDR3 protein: ASSFLGTSGHNEQF
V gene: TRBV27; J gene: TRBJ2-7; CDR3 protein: ASSNGGGTYEQY
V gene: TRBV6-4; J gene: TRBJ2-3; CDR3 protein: ASSENSGGADTQY
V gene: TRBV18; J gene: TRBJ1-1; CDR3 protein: ASSRRTGLDEMNTEAF
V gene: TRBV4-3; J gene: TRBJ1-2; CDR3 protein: ASSQGAGALYGYT
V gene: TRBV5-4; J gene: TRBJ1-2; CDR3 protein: ASSSGQGNYGYT
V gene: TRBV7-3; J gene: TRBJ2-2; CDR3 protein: ASSARSEGGGLF
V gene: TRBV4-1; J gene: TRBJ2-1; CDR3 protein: ASSYSTSPNEQF
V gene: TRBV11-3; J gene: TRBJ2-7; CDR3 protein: ASSLQRISYEQY
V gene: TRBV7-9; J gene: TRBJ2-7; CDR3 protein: ASSLLTGGRYEQY
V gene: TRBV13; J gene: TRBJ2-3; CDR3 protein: ASSFRLAGVTDTQY
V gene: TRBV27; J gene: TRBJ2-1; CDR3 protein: ASSLNRPGGTYNEQF
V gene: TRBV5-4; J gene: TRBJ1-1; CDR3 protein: ASSLVAGNTEAF
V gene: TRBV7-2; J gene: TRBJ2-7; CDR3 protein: ASSLRGGYEQY
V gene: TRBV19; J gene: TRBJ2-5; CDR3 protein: ASSLYLTPTGQETQY
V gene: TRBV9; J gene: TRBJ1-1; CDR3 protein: ASSVATEMNTEAF
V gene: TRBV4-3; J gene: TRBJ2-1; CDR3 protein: ASSQELRAYNEQF
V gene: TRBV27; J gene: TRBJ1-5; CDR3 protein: ASSLLYPPVGNQPQH
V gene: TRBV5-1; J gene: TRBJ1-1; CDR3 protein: ASSLVPQTGLGPNTEAF
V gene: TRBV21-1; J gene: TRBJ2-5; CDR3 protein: ASSKVEQETQY
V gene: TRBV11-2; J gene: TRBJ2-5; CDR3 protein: ASSPGLVGETQY
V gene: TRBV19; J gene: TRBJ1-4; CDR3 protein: ASSKPTTNEKLF
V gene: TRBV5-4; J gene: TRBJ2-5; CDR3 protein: ASSLLGVEQY
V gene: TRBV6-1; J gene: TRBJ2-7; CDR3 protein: ASRKPGQGAYEQY
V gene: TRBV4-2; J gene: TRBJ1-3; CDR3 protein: ASSPNALQGTGNTIY
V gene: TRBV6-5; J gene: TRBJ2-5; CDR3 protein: ASSRQRETQY
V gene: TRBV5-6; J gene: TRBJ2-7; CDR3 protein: ASSAVNDEQY
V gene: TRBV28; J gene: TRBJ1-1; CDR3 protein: ASSLAGMNTEAF
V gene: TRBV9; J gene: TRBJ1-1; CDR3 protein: ASSERTGLNTEAF
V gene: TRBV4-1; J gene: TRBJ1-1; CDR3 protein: ASSQSRWRGRGTEAF
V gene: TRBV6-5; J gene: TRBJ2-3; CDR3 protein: ASSYSTGGDTQY
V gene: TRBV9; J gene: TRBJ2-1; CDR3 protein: ASSPKLAGAPSYNEQF
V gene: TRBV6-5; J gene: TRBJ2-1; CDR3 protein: ASSSGGPGNEQF
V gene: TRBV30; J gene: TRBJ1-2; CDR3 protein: AWSRGPRGYT
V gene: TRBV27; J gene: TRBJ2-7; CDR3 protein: ASSPDMEVRYEQY
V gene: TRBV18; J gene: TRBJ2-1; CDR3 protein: ASSPRIYRTDVSPEF
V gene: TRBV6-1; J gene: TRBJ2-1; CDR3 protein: ASSVSSGNPTSSYNEQF
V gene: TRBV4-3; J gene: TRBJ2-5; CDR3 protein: ASSPGQGTQETQY
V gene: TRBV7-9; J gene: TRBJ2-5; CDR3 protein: ASSLVVLAGGPWQETQY
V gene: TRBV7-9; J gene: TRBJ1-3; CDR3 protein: ASSKPGQTIY
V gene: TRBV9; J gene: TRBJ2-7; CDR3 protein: ASSPSRGASGGFHEQY
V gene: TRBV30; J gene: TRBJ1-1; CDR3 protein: ACDRWNTEAF
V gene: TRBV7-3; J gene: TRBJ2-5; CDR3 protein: ASSLTSGSGETQY
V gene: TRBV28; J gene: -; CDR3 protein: ASTLAGGSYEQY